This record concerns one T cell receptor (beta chain) sequence. Its antigen remains unidentified. The data were taken from a study of cytomegalovirus exposure and HLA in healthy donors. Study-level results: Data from an earlier analysis indicated that most TCR beta V segments were productive either about 90% or about 30% of the time. Later analysis identified 16,000 or so TCR beta sequences associated with HLA alleles, using a false discovery rate threshold of 0.05. Analysis was carried out at a later point, and it linked a missense DCLRE1C variant to TCR beta V- and J-gene trimming.

It was with 60 Vbeta and 13 Jbeta primers that the PCR ran. Produced via immunoSEQ multiplex PCR; TCRdb's table is partial and in-frame only. The sample has some 77,000 clones; 70% to 80% are singletons. Material for sequencing was PBMCs. The source is a woman aged 50 to 65 in good health and CMV-seropositive.

For the CDR3, the DNA is TGCGCCAGCAGCCCTGGGACAGGTTCAGATACGCAGTATTTT. Translating gives CASSPGTGSDTQYF. The chain uses TRBV5-1 and TRBJ2-3; 8 positions agree with TRBD1. This CDR3 region has 14 residues. Trimming cost V 4 bases and J 4 bases; bases outside gene matches: 5. The germline V gene encodes CDR1 SGHRS and CDR2 YFSETQ.